This T cell receptor beta chain was identified in a study of shared clonotypes between healthy human individuals. Study-wide results and caveats: A handful of donors held around 5% of naive CD4 clonotypes in common. A generally larger estimated richness was seen in naive subsets than in memory subsets. The generation probabilities recorded for non-shared clonotypes fell below those of clonotypes shared by all four donors.

With regard to this clone: Its cognate antigen is unknown.

TCRdb's copy holds only in-frame clones and misses some; the assay was immunoSEQ multiplex PCR. The sample consists of around 2,000,000 clones, just under 95% of them appearing once. Between the trimmed V and J ends, which lost 1 base and 2 bases, there was a span of 15 bases. This CDR3 comprises 16 residues. Germline CDR1 SQVTM, CDR2 ANQGSEA. Positively selected for CCR7, the CD45RO-negative cells used as naive CD8 cells excluded terminally differentiated effector memory CD45RA+ cells. This chain connects TRBV29-1 to TRBJ2-1, with D perhaps matching TRBD1 or TRBD2 (5 bases each). The sample was naive CD8+ T cells sorted from blood. This sequence was found in a man aged 18-30 years in good health. The CDR3 reads CSVEGGPGLPYNEQFF. Written as DNA, the CDR3 is TGCAGCGTTGAAGGAGGGCCAGGGCTCCCCTACAATGAGCAGTTCTTC.